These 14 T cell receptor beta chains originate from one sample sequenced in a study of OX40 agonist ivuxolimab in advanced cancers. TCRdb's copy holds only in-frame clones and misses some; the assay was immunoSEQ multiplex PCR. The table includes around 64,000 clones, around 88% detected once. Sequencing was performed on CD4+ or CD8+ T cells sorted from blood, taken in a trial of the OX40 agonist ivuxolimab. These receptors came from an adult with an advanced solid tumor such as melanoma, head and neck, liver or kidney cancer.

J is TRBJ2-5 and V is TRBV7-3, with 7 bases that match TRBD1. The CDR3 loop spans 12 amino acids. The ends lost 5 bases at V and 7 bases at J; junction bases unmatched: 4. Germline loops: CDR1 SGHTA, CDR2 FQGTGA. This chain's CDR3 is CASSTPGGTQYF. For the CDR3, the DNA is TGTGCCAGCAGCACCCCAGGGGGGACCCAGTACTTC.

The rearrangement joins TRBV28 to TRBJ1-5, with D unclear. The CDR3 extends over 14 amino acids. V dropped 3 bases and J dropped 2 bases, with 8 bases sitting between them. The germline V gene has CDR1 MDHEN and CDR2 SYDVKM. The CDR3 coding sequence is TGTGCCAGCAGTTTTTACACAGGCAATCAGCCCCAGCATTTT. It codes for CASSFYTGNQPQHF. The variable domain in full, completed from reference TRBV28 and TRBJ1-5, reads DVKVTQSSRYLVKRTGEKVFLECVQDMDHENMFWYRQDPGLGLRLIYFSYDVKMKEKGDIPEGYSVSREKKERFSLILESASTNQTSMYLCASSFYTGNQPQHFGDGTRLSIL.

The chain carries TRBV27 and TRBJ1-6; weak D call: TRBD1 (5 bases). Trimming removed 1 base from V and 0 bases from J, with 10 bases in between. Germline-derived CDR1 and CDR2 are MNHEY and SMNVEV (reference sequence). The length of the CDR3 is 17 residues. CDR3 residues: CASSLFGGSSYNSPLHF. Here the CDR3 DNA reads TGTGCCAGCAGTTTATTCGGGGGTAGCTCCTATAATTCACCCCTCCACTTT.

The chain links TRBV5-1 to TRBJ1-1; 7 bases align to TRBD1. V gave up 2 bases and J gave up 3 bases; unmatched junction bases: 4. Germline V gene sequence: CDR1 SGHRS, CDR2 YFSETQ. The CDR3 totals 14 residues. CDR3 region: CASSLGTGDTEAFF. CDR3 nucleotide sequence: TGCGCCAGCAGCTTAGGAACAGGGGACACTGAAGCTTTCTTT.

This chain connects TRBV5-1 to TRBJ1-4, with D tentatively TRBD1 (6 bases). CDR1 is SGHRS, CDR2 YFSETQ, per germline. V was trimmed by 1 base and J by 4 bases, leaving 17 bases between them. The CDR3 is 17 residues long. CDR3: CASSLRSLQGNNEKLFF. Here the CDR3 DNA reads TGCGCCAGCAGCTTGCGCTCCCTACAGGGAAATAATGAAAAACTGTTTTTT.

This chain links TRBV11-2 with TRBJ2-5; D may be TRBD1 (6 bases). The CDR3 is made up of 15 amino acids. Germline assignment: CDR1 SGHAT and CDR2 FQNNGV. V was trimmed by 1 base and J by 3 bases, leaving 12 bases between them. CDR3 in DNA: TGTGCCAGCAGCTTAGGATCCGGGACAAAAGAGACCCAGTACTTC. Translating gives CASSLGSGTKETQYF.

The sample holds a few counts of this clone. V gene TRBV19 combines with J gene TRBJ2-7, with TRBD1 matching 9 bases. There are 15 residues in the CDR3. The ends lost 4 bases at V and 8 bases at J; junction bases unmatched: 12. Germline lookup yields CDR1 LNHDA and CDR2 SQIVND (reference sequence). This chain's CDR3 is CASSSGTGRNGQQYF. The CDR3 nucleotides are TGTGCCAGTAGTAGCGGGACAGGGAGGAACGGGCAGCAGTACTTC.

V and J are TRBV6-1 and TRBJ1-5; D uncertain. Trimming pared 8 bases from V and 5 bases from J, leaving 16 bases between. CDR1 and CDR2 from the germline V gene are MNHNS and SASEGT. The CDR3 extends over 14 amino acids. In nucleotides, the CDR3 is TGTGCCAGCCGCCCCCCGGGCCCCTATCAGCCCCAGCATTTT. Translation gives CASRPPGPYQPQHF.

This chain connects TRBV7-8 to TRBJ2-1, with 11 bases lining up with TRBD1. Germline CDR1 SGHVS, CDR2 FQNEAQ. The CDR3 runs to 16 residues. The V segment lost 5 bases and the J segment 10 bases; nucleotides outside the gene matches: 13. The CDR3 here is CASSGRTGGLLGEQFF. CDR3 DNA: TGTGCCAGCAGCGGGAGGACAGGGGGCCTTCTCGGCGAGCAGTTCTTC.

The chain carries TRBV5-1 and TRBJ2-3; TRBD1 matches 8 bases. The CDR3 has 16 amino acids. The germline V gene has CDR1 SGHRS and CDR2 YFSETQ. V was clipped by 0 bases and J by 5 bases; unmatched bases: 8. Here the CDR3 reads CASSLGDRGPIDTQYF. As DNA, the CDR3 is TGCGCCAGCAGCTTGGGTGACAGGGGACCTATAGATACGCAGTATTTT.

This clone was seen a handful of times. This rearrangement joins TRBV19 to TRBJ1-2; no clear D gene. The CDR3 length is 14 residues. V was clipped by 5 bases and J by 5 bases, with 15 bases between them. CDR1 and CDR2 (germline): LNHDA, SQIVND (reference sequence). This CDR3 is CASSFLGSRYGYTF. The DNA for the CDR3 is TGTGCCAGTAGTTTTTTAGGCTCCAGATATGGCTACACCTTC.

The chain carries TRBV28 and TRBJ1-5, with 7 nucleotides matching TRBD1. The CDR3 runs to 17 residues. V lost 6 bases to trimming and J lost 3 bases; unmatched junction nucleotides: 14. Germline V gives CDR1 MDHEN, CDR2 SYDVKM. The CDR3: CASSSPQGVALNQPQHF. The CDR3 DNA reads TGTGCCAGCAGCTCCCCTCAGGGGGTCGCCCTCAATCAGCCCCAGCATTTT.

DNA for the CDR3: TGTGCCAGCAGCACCAGGGGTGTTGGAAACACCATATATTTT. Its translation is CASSTRGVGNTIYF. The chain links TRBV14 to TRBJ1-3, with D tentatively TRBD1 (6 bases). This CDR3 is 14 amino acids long. Per the germline V gene, CDR1 is SGHDN and CDR2 is FVKESK. V lost 5 bases, J lost 3 bases, and 11 bases lay in between.

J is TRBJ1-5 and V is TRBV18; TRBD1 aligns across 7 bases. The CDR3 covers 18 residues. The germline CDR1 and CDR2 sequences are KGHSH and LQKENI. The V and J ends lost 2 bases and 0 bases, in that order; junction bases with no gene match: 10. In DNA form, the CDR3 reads TGTGCCAGCTCACCAGACAGGGATAAGGCTTATAGCAATCAGCCCCAGCATTTT. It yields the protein CASSPDRDKAYSNQPQHF.